The 17 T cell receptor beta chains in this list originate from one sample, sequenced in a study of CD8 T cells in Susac syndrome. RNA, at roughly 0.45 to 1 ug, was reverse transcribed with random hexamers. TCRdb passed the immunoSEQ multiplex PCR reads through MiXCR, listing each CDR3 protein once. The table records about 200,000 distinct CDR3 sequences, approximately 90% of them present only once. The specimen sequenced was CD8+ T cells from PBMCs. These receptor sequences come from a human donor with multiple sclerosis.

This clonotype was detected only once. The CDR3 DNA is TGTGCCAGCAGTCCGGAGGGGGGTTGGAATGAGCAGTTCTTC. It codes for CASSPEGGWNEQFF. The V call is TRBV6-4, the J call TRBJ2-1; either TRBD1 or TRBD2 may fit D (6 bases each). CDR3 length equals 14 residues. The germline CDR1 and CDR2 sequences are MRHNA and SNTAGT. Deletions cut 5 bases from V and 7 bases from J, with 15 bases between.

This rearrangement joins TRBV7-6 to TRBJ2-5, with TRBD1 identical over 9 bases. CDR3 length: 18 residues. Germline V gene lookup returns CDR1 SGHVS and CDR2 FNYEAQ. V was pared by 4 bases and J by 5 bases, with 17 bases of the junction left unmatched. CDR3 in amino acids: CASSYLVRSDRGKETQYF. DNA for the CDR3: TGTGCCAGCAGCTATCTGGTCAGAAGCGACAGGGGGAAGGAGACCCAGTACTTC.

The chain employs TRBV29-1 and TRBJ2-3, with D unresolved. The CDR3 contains 14 residues. V dropped 6 bases and J dropped 1 base, with 14 bases sitting between them. Germline assignment: CDR1 SQVTM and CDR2 ANQGSEA. CDR3: CSVPASQRTDTQYF. In nucleotides, the CDR3 is TGCAGCGTCCCGGCGTCCCAACGCACAGATACGCAGTATTTT.

The V and J genes are TRBV6-5 and TRBJ2-5; no definite D call. Looked up from germline, CDR1 is MNHEY and CDR2 is SVGAGI. This CDR3 is 14 amino acids long. V lost 1 base and J 3 bases, leaving 9 bases between the germline ends. CDR3 amino acids: CASSYYHGEETQYF. Written as DNA, the CDR3 is TGTGCCAGCAGTTACTACCATGGGGAAGAGACCCAGTACTTC.

The chain is built from TRBV7-9 and TRBJ2-7; D not resolved. V lost 6 bases to trimming and J lost 0 bases, with 9 bases between them. There are 13 residues in the CDR3. Germline CDR1 SEHNR, CDR2 FQNEAQ (reference sequence). As DNA, the CDR3 is TGTGCCAGCAGTCACATCGACTCCTACGAGCAGTACTTC. This sequence encodes CASSHIDSYEQYF.

The rearrangement joins TRBV2 to TRBJ1-1, with unresolved D. Trimming stripped 2 bases from V and 3 bases from J, with 13 bases between. The CDR3 runs 15 residues. Germline loops: CDR1 SNHLY, CDR2 FYNNEI. The CDR3 protein is CASSELGGRDTEAFF. The CDR3, as DNA: TGTGCCAGCAGTGAATTAGGAGGGCGCGACACTGAAGCTTTCTTT. The full variable domain, in which reference TRBV2 and TRBJ1-1 provide the parts outside the CDR3, is EPEVTQTPSHQVTQMGQEVILRCVPISNHLYFYWYRQILGQKVEFLVSFYNNEISEKSEIFDDQFSVERPDGSNFTLKIRSTKLEDSAMYFCASSELGGRDTEAFFGQGTRLTVV.

V is TRBV20-1 and J is TRBJ2-7; D is undetermined. This CDR3 contains 13 residues. Germline V gene data show CDR1 as DFQATT and CDR2 as SNEGSKA (reference sequence). V was trimmed by 0 bases and J by 7 bases, leaving 13 bases between them. The CDR3 coding sequence is TGCAGTGCTAGAGATCCCACCCCTGGGGAGCAGTACTTC. It translates to CSARDPTPGEQYF.

The chain carries TRBV27 and TRBJ2-1; no reliable D call. The ends were cut back, 2 bases at V and 0 bases at J, with 14 bases in the middle. CDR1 is MNHEY and CDR2 is SMNVEV in the germline V gene (reference sequence). The CDR3 covers 17 residues. The CDR3: CASSLTRTLSSYNEQFF. In DNA form, the CDR3 reads TGTGCCAGCAGTTTAACGCGGACCCTGAGCTCCTACAATGAGCAGTTCTTC.

This clonotype was observed a handful of times. The V and J genes are TRBV4-3 and TRBJ2-5; D call uncertain. The V end lost 1 base, the J end lost 4 bases, and 10 bases lay between the germline ends. The CDR3 is 14 amino acids. Per germline, CDR1 LGHNA and CDR2 YSLEER. CDR3 loop: CASSQGVWGETQYF. The DNA for the CDR3 is TGCGCCAGCAGCCAAGGAGTCTGGGGAGAGACCCAGTACTTC.

The genes are TRBV9 and TRBJ2-2; D is unresolved. The CDR3 is 13 residues long. V was trimmed by 2 bases and J by 6 bases, leaving 8 bases between them. CDR1 and CDR2 (germline): SGDLS, YYNGEE. The CDR3 DNA follows: TGTGCCAGCAGCGTGGCGGACCCCGGGGAGCTGTTTTTT. Its translation is CASSVADPGELFF.

This clonotype was counted between two and nine times. Sequence at one end of the junction differs from germline and may be a read error. The chain recombines TRBV7-7 with TRBJ2-1, with 8 positions matching TRBD1. CDR1 is SSHAT and CDR2 is FNYEAQ in the germline V gene (reference sequence). The CDR3 is 14 amino acids. CDR3 sequence: CASSPGQGYNEQFF. DNA of the CDR3: TGTGCTAGCAGCCCCGGACAGGGCTACAATGAGCAGTTCTTC.

The chain employs TRBV6-5 and TRBJ1-3; a weak D match, TRBD1 (5 bases). The CDR3 loop spans 15 amino acids. The V and J ends lost 4 bases and 8 bases respectively, with 18 bases between them. Germline V gene sequence: CDR1 MNHEY, CDR2 SVGAGI. The CDR3 protein is CASSSEQGTRDTIYF. CDR3 sequence (DNA): TGTGCCAGCAGTTCCGAGCAGGGAACGAGAGACACCATATATTTT.

The chain links TRBV14 to TRBJ2-3, with 8 bases identical to TRBD2. CDR1 is SGHDN and CDR2 is FVKESK in the germline V gene. The trim removed 4 bases at V and 0 bases at J, leaving 15 bases unmatched. The CDR3 is 19 residues long. CDR3 bases: TGTGCCAGCAGCCCCCTAGGACTAGGCGGGAGGCCTAGCACAGATACGCAGTATTTT. Its translation: CASSPLGLGGRPSTDTQYF.

This chain links TRBV14 with TRBJ1-1; maybe TRBD1 (6 bases). CDR3 length: 19 amino acids. The germline V gene has CDR1 SGHDN and CDR2 FVKESK. V was pared by 0 bases and J by 0 bases, with 20 bases between. This chain's CDR3 is CASSQDRGGRLPMNTEAFF. The CDR3 DNA follows: TGTGCCAGCAGCCAAGATAGAGGGGGACGTCTCCCTATGAACACTGAAGCTTTCTTT.

This sequence joins TRBV12-3 or TRBV12-4 and TRBJ2-7; D is ambiguous. V was pared by 3 bases and J by 7 bases, with 13 bases between. The CDR3 length is 13 residues. The CDR3 loop is CASSFDDLGEQYF. The CDR3 DNA follows: TGTGCCAGCAGTTTTGATGACCTGGGGGAGCAGTACTTC.

The chain combines TRBV7-8 with TRBJ2-1; 10 bases line up with TRBD2. CDR3 size: 13 residues. J lost 9 bases, V lost 6 bases, and 5 bases had no gene match. Germline values: CDR1 SGHVS, CDR2 FQNEAQ. The CDR3 DNA reads as TGTGCCAGCAGGTGGCTAGCGGGGGTTGAGCAGTTCTTC. Encoded protein: CASRWLAGVEQFF.

This clonotype was counted only a few times. The chain carries TRBV4-1 and TRBJ1-4; D may be TRBD1 (6 bases). The CDR3 runs 15 residues. Germline CDR1 and CDR2: MGHRA and YSYEKL. V was pared by 5 bases and J by 0 bases, with 10 bases between. CDR3 DNA sequence: TGCGCCAGCAGCAGTCGGACAGCAACTAATGAAAAACTGTTTTTT. Translating gives CASSSRTATNEKLFF.